These 2 T cell receptor beta chains were all obtained from the same sample, sequenced in a study of shared T cell receptors in the human thymus. TCRdb's copy holds only in-frame clones and misses some; the assay was immunoSEQ multiplex PCR. The sample consists of roughly 660,000 clones, roughly 90% of them appearing once. The same specimen was also included in a second study, on human thymus T cells.

The sample was thymocytes. The receptors shown here come from a boy younger than two with a congenital heart defect.

The CDR3 spells CARAGGANVLTF. In nucleotides, the CDR3 is TGTGCCAGGGCGGGAGGGGCCAACGTCCTGACTTTC. The chain recombines TRBV9 with TRBJ2-6; D is possibly TRBD2 (6 bases). The germline gives CDR1 SGDLS, CDR2 YYNGEE. CDR3 size: 12 residues. V shed 8 bases and J shed 4 bases, with 7 bases lying between them.

This clone was detected only a few times. This chain joins TRBV29-1 and TRBJ1-2, with 9 bases matching TRBD1. CDR1 and CDR2 (germline): SQVTM, ANQGSEA. The trim removed 6 bases at V and 4 bases at J, leaving 3 bases unmatched. The CDR3 has 12 residues. The CDR3 spells CSVPDRGYGYTF. The CDR3 bases are TGCAGCGTCCCGGACAGGGGCTATGGCTACACCTTC.